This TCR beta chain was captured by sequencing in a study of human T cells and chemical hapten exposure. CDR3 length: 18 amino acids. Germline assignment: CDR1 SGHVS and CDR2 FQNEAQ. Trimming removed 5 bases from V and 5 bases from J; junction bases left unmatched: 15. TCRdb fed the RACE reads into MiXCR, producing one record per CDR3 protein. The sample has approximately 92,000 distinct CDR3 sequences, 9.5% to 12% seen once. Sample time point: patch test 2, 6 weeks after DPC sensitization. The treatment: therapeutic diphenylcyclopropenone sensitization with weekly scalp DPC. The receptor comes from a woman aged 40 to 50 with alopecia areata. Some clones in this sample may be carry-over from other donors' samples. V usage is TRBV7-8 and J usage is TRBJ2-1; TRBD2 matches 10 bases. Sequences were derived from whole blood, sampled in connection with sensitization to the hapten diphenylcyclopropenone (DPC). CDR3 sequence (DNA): TGTGCCAGCAGCCCCGAACAGCGGGGGGGTAGAGGTAACAATGAGCAGTTCTTC. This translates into CASSPEQRGGRGNNEQFF.